Below are 2 T cell receptor beta chains sequenced from a single sample in a study. TCRdb independently ran MiXCR on the 5' RACE reads; one entry per CDR3 protein. Of thousands of distinct CDR3 sequences in the sample, around three quarters were seen once. Material: naive CD4+ T cells sorted from blood. Regarding subset: naive CD4+ T cells, CD4+CD45RA+CD25-. The receptors come from a female donor with breast cancer.

This chain connects TRBV6-4 to TRBJ2-7; no reliable D call. V was trimmed by 3 bases and J by 3 bases, leaving 9 bases between them. The CDR3 has 13 amino acids. Germline V gives CDR1 MRHNA, CDR2 SNTAGT. CDR3 coding DNA: TGTGCCAGCAGTGATTCAGAAGGCTACGAGCAGTACTTC. Translation: CASSDSEGYEQYF.

The genes are TRBV6-5 and TRBJ2-7; either TRBD1 or TRBD2 may fit D (5 bases each). The germline CDR1 and CDR2 sequences are MNHEY and SVGAGI. The V and J ends lost 2 bases and 4 bases respectively, with 18 bases between them. This CDR3 has 16 amino acids. In DNA, the CDR3 is TGTGCCAGCAGTTACGATGGGACCCATATCGGGTACGAGCAGTACTTC. It specifies CASSYDGTHIGYEQYF.